The 17 T cell receptor beta chains below all came from one sample that was sequenced in a study of blood T cell repertoires in COVID-19. Produced via immunoSEQ multiplex PCR; TCRdb's table is partial and in-frame only. The profile shows about 200,000 clones, about four fifths of them singletons. Sequencing used PBMCs or T cells enriched from blood (not recorded which). Source of these receptors: a man aged 40-55 years who had recovered from COVID-19.

The J gene is TRBJ1-2, the V gene TRBV4-2; unclear D gene. V was trimmed by 0 bases and J by 5 bases, leaving 4 bases between them. Germline CDR1 reads LGHNA; CDR2 reads YNFKEQ. This CDR3 comprises 12 residues. CDR3 in DNA: TGTGCCAGCAGCCAAGAAGCGTATGGCTACACCTTC. This sequence encodes CASSQEAYGYTF.

The gene calls are TRBV5-5 and TRBJ2-2; perhaps TRBD2 as D (7 bases). The CDR3 is 15 residues long. V was pared by 4 bases and J by 6 bases, with 16 bases between. Germline-derived CDR1 and CDR2 are SGHKS and YYEKEE (reference sequence). Here the CDR3 reads CASSPTGGASGELFF. CDR3 coding DNA: TGTGCCAGCAGCCCTACGGGGGGCGCGTCCGGGGAGCTGTTTTTT.

The chain recombines TRBV19 with TRBJ1-1, with TRBD1 identical over 8 bases. The V and J ends lost 3 bases and 8 bases, in that order; junction bases with no gene match: 8. The CDR3 is 14 amino acids. Germline assignment: CDR1 LNHDA and CDR2 SQIVND (reference sequence). CDR3 sequence (DNA): TGTGCCAGTAGTATGAGGGGTGGGGACAGGGAAGCTTTCTTT. Translated, it gives CASSMRGGDREAFF.

The V gene is TRBV19, the J gene TRBJ1-6; D is possibly TRBD1 (5 bases). Trimming cost V 6 bases and J 7 bases, with 13 bases left between them. This CDR3 is 14 amino acids long. Germline-derived CDR1 and CDR2 are LNHDA and SQIVND (reference sequence). CDR3 bases: TGTGCCAGTAGCTCGTCGGGGGAGAATTCACCCCTCCACTTT. It codes for CASSSSGENSPLHF.

This clone was counted a few times. The DNA of the CDR3 is TGCAGCGCTCAGATGCCCGGGACAGGGGTCACCGGGGAGCTGTTTTTT. It is translated as CSAQMPGTGVTGELFF. V usage is TRBV29-1 and J usage is TRBJ2-2; TRBD1 matches at 10 bases. The CDR3 consists of 16 residues. Trimming removed 7 bases from V and 4 bases from J; junction bases left unmatched: 12. The germline CDR1 and CDR2 sequences are SQVTM and ANQGSEA.

A single count supports this clone. J is TRBJ1-5 and V is TRBV21-1. TRBV21-1 is listed as a pseudogene. The CDR3 is 15 amino acids. DNA of the CDR3: TGTGCCAGCAGCCCAGGAGGACCTAGCAATCAGCCCCAGCATTTT. Protein: CASSPGGPSNQPQHF.

V usage is TRBV9 and J usage is TRBJ1-3, with D perhaps TRBD1 (5 bases). The germline gives CDR1 SGDLS, CDR2 YYNGEE. The V end was cut by 0 bases, the J end by 0 bases, with 16 bases between. The CDR3 extends over 18 amino acids. The CDR3 here is CASSVGPLRGSSGNTIYF. CDR3 DNA sequence: TGTGCCAGCAGCGTAGGCCCCCTTCGGGGGAGCTCTGGAAACACCATATATTTT.

This sequence joins TRBV9 and TRBJ2-5; TRBD2 matches at 12 bases. With 2 bases clipped from V and 0 bases from J, the junction kept 2 bases outside the gene matches. This CDR3 has 16 residues. CDR1 and CDR2 from the germline V gene are SGDLS and YYNGEE. The chain's CDR3 is CASSVGTSGYQETQYF. The CDR3 DNA is TGTGCCAGCAGCGTTGGGACTAGCGGGTACCAAGAGACCCAGTACTTC.

The chain combines TRBV5-4 with TRBJ1-1; the D gene is possibly TRBD1 (5 bases). Germline V gene data show CDR1 as SGHNT and CDR2 as YYREEE (reference sequence). V lost 4 bases and J lost 3, with 25 bases in between. The CDR3 is made up of 18 amino acids. DNA for the CDR3: TGTGCCAGCAGCCCCTGGGGGATATCGGAGGGGTTGGACACTGAAGCTTTCTTT. Protein product: CASSPWGISEGLDTEAFF.

The table lists this clone with a few counts. J is TRBJ1-5 and V is TRBV18; maybe TRBD1 (5 bases). V shed 4 bases and J shed 1 base, with 11 bases lying between them. There are 15 residues in the CDR3. Germline loops: CDR1 KGHSH, CDR2 LQKENI. The CDR3 DNA sequence: TGTGCCAGCTCACGGGGCTTAACAAGCAATCAGCCCCAGCATTTT. Translation: CASSRGLTSNQPQHF.

The chain carries TRBV7-9 and TRBJ1-4, with a tentative D call TRBD1 (6 bases). The CDR3 is 16 residues long. V lost 2 bases and J 8 bases, leaving 18 bases between the germline ends. Per the germline V gene, CDR1 is SEHNR and CDR2 is FQNEAQ (reference sequence). The CDR3 spells CASSLPFAGAEEKLFF. CDR3 DNA sequence: TGTGCCAGCAGCTTACCATTCGCAGGGGCGGAAGAAAAACTGTTTTTT.

The chain recombines TRBV18 with TRBJ2-5; 9 nucleotides align to TRBD1. Trimming cost V 2 bases and J 5 bases; bases outside gene matches: 6. Germline V lookup: CDR1 KGHSH, CDR2 LQKENI. This CDR3 is built from 15 residues. DNA of the CDR3: TGTGCCAGCTCACCAGGGACAGGGATGAGGGAGACCCAGTACTTC. Residues: CASSPGTGMRETQYF.

The chain combines TRBV20-1 with TRBJ1-1, with D possibly being TRBD1 (5 bases). This CDR3 is 11 amino acids long. Trimming left V 0 bases short and J 11 bases short, with 10 bases between. Germline V gives CDR1 DFQATT, CDR2 SNEGSKA (reference sequence). CDR3 protein: CSARDRARAFF. DNA of the CDR3: TGCAGTGCTAGAGACAGGGCGCGGGCTTTCTTT.

V gene TRBV28 combines with J gene TRBJ2-7, with 8 positions matching TRBD1. The V segment lost 6 bases and the J segment 5 bases; nucleotides outside the gene matches: 12. The germline V gene encodes CDR1 MDHEN and CDR2 SYDVKM. This CDR3 has 15 residues. CDR3 residues: CASRGSQGAGDEQYF. Written as DNA, the CDR3 is TGTGCCAGCAGAGGTAGTCAGGGGGCGGGCGACGAGCAGTACTTC.

The sample holds a few counts of this clone. A much larger clone differs by one base, so this may be a read error. V gene TRBV28 combines with J gene TRBJ1-2; 7 positions agree with TRBD1. J lost 2 bases, V lost 6 bases, and 3 bases had no gene match. CDR1 is MDHEN, CDR2 SYDVKM, per germline. This CDR3 region has 13 residues. CDR3 in amino acids: CASSPGQNYGYTF. CDR3 DNA sequence: TGTGCCAGCAGCCCGGGACAGAACTATGGCTACACCTTC.

V gene TRBV7-3 combines with J gene TRBJ2-1; possibly TRBD1 for D (6 bases). Trimming cost V 5 bases and J 6 bases, with 17 bases left between them. In germline, CDR1 is SGHTA, CDR2 FQGTGA. The CDR3 is 15 amino acids. CDR3 bases: TGTGCCAGCAGCGACACCGGGACACAGACCAATGAGCAGTTCTTC. Its translation is CASSDTGTQTNEQFF. Full variable domain (missing parts from reference TRBV7-3 and TRBJ2-1): GAGVSQTPSNKVTEKGKYVELRCDPISGHTALYWYRQSLGQGPEFLIYFQGTGAADDSGLPNDRFFAVRPEGSVSTLKIQRTERGDSAVYLCASSDTGTQTNEQFFGPGTRLTVL.

In its sample, this clone was seen once. The J gene is TRBJ2-5, the V gene TRBV19; possible D gene TRBD1, 5 bases. This CDR3 spans 13 amino acids. The V end lost 5 bases, the J end lost 2 bases, and 9 bases lay between the germline ends. Germline V lookup: CDR1 LNHDA, CDR2 SQIVND (reference sequence). The CDR3 reads CASSSAGQETQYF. DNA of the CDR3: TGTGCCAGTAGTTCGGCAGGGCAAGAGACCCAGTACTTC.